This T cell receptor beta chain was identified in a study of CD8 T cells in Susac syndrome (dated by TCRdb to the late 2010s). At the level of the whole study: Repertoire sequencing was used to test whether CD8+ T cell activation and differentiation in Susac syndrome was antigen driven. CD8+ T cell repertoire clonality was compared between around eleven healthy donors, about 14 Susac syndrome patients and 15 multiple sclerosis patients. Overall study outcomes, separate from this receptor: The number of individuals in the TCR sequencing and HLA analysis was acknowledged as relatively small.

For this clonotype: What antigen it recognizes has not been identified. No base quality values were provided; no much bigger clone lies one nucleotide off.

RNA was extracted with the RNeasy kit and roughly 0.45 to 1 ug was reverse transcribed using random hexamers. The immunoSEQ multiplex PCR assay, covering 54 Vbeta and 13 Jbeta segments, was used to amplify TCR beta CDR3 regions. PCR amplification bias was corrected by using a synthetic template baseline for primer optimization and computational correction. As for how the authors treated the data: Reads were assigned to V, D and J genes according to IMGT and analyzed in immunoSEQ Analyzer, with only productive sequences retained. Clonality was calculated as one minus the Shannon entropy normalized by log2 of the number of productive unique sequences. Public and private clones were assessed among the 100 most prevalent clones of each patient and control. Clones were defined as Susac-specific when absent from the healthy and MS cohorts, from some 1,100 published viral clones and from other ImmuneACCESS disease sequences. Through fastp at Q25 and MiXCR, TCRdb rebuilt clones from the public reads, retaining in-frame beta chains. Each CDR3 protein gets just one entry, which takes the most common genes and DNA from the rows behind it. The V and J calls come from TCRdb's annotation, not from the publication. Counted in this sample were some 300,000 distinct CDR3 sequences; approximately 89% of them appeared once. Around 0.18% of the sample is held by the ten biggest clonotypes.

Peripheral blood CD8+ and CD4+ T cells from healthy donors, Susac syndrome patients and multiple sclerosis patients were profiled by high-throughput TCR beta sequencing. The multiple sclerosis controls were treatment-naive patients whose relapsing-remitting disease, either stable or active, fulfilled the revised McDonald criteria. Bulk CD8+ and CD4+ T cells were purified magnetically by negative isolation, whereas CD8+ TEMRA cells were enriched by FACS. Blood was drawn into EDTA tubes, processed within 24 hours, and PBMCs were isolated by density gradient centrifugation. PBMCs intended for TCR sequencing were cryopreserved in liquid nitrogen and thawed later in a water bath at 37 degrees C. The sorted or isolated CD4+, CD8+ and CD8+ TEMRA cells reached a purity of at least 90%. Including the terminal cysteine and phenylalanine, the CDR3 comprises 17 residues. The DNA shown is the 51-base CDR3, in frame from base 1. V sheds 3 bases and J sheds 2 bases, leaving 16 bases between their ends. Taken from the germline V gene (reference sequence), the CDR1 and CDR2 loops are SEHNR and FQNEAQ.

The rearrangement combines TRBV7-9 with TRBJ2-2; the D gene assignment is ambiguous. This TCR was recovered from a human donor with multiple sclerosis. Sequencing was carried out using CD8+ T cells from PBMCs. The CDR3 region has the sequence CASSLMAATTNTGELFF. The sequence in DNA is TGTGCCAGCAGCTTGATGGCAGCGACGACTAACACCGGGGAGCTGTTTTTT.